The 27 T cell receptor beta chains below come from one sample, sequenced in a study of cytomegalovirus exposure and HLA in healthy donors. The PCR contained 60 Vbeta and 13 Jbeta primers. TCRdb's table, derived via immunoSEQ multiplex PCR, lists solely in-frame clones and lacks some. This table has 150,000 to 200,000 clones, roughly 75% appearing once. Sample: PBMCs. These receptors were collected from a middle-aged man in good health and CMV-seronegative.

This clone has a single count. The chain combines TRBV2 with TRBJ2-5, with D possibly TRBD1 on 6 matching bases. The CDR3 is 13 amino acids. Germline CDR1 SNHLY, CDR2 FYNNEI. Trimming removed 4 bases from V and 3 bases from J, with 9 bases in between. The CDR3 reads CASSAGGEETQYF. The CDR3 nucleotides read TGTGCCAGCAGTGCTGGGGGCGAAGAGACCCAGTACTTC.

This clone was detected a few times. The chain links TRBV5-5 to TRBJ2-1; TRBD2 is a possible D gene (5 bases). Trimming took 1 base from V and 0 from J, leaving 14 bases between them. Germline CDR1 is SGHKS and CDR2 is YYEKEE (reference sequence). The CDR3 spans 17 residues. The CDR3 DNA sequence: TGTGCCAGCAGCTTGTTCGGGGTGGCCAGCTCCTACAATGAGCAGTTCTTC. It is translated as CASSLFGVASSYNEQFF.

J is TRBJ1-2 and V is TRBV10-3; D ambiguous. This CDR3 spans 16 amino acids. Trimming removed 0 bases at V and 0 bases at J, with 11 bases between. Germline V gene lookup returns CDR1 ENHRY and CDR2 SYGVKD. The CDR3 coding sequence is TGTGCCATCAGTGAGTCGGGAGGGCAGACTAACTATGGCTACACCTTC. Residues: CAISESGGQTNYGYTF.

The chain joins TRBV4-3 to TRBJ2-1; tentatively, D is TRBD2 (6 bases). This CDR3 is 13 amino acids long. Germline CDR1 and CDR2: LGHNA and YSLEER. V shed 5 bases and J shed 8 bases, with 13 bases lying between them. In DNA, the CDR3 is TGCGCCAGCAGCTTACGGAGGGTGGATGAGCAGTTCTTC. As protein: CASSLRRVDEQFF.

In its sample, this clone was seen a few times. The V call is TRBV7-9, the J call TRBJ1-5; D unresolved. V gave up 6 bases and J gave up 6 bases, with 15 bases separating them. From germline, CDR1 is SEHNR and CDR2 FQNEAQ (reference sequence). The CDR3 totals 14 residues. The CDR3 loop is CASSLQDGVQPQHF. DNA for the CDR3: TGTGCCAGCAGTTTGCAGGACGGGGTTCAGCCCCAGCATTTT.

For this clone: A junction boundary mismatches the germline segment, possibly from a read error. V is TRBV10-2 and J is TRBJ2-2; D is perhaps TRBD1 (6 bases). The CDR3 sequence is 14 residues long. Germline V gives CDR1 WSHSY, CDR2 SAAADI. Written as DNA, the CDR3 is TGCGCCAGCAGGGAGTACGACAGGACCGGGGAGCTGTTTTTT. It encodes CASREYDRTGELFF.

This rearrangement joins TRBV29-1 to TRBJ1-1; 7 positions agree with TRBD1. V shed 5 bases and J 3 bases; nucleotides not matched to a gene: 9. This CDR3 contains 14 residues. Germline V lookup: CDR1 SQVTM, CDR2 ANQGSEA. CDR3 DNA sequence: TGCAGCGTTTGTCAACAGGGGTCGTACACTGAAGCTTTCTTT. Protein product: CSVCQQGSYTEAFF.

CDR3 loop: CASSRRQGADEKLFF. The CDR3 DNA reads TGTGCCAGCAGCAGAAGACAGGGGGCAGATGAAAAACTGTTTTTT. The V call is TRBV21-1, the J call TRBJ1-4; TRBD1, the D gene given by the table, was not confirmed from the DNA. TRBV21-1 is a known pseudogene. The CDR3 runs 15 residues.

CDR3 nucleotides: TGTGCCAGCAGTTACTCGAACAGGGCTAATCAGCCCCAGCATTTT. Its protein is CASSYSNRANQPQHF. The chain links TRBV6-5 to TRBJ1-5; D is perhaps TRBD1 (6 bases). This CDR3 has 15 amino acids. Trimming took 0 bases from V and 4 from J, leaving 10 bases between them. Germline V CDR1 and CDR2: MNHEY, SVGAGI.

The rearrangement links TRBV7-2 to TRBJ2-1; 8 nucleotides agree with TRBD2. The V segment lost 7 bases and the J segment 2 bases; nucleotides outside the gene matches: 10. This CDR3 has 16 amino acids. From germline, CDR1 is SGHTA and CDR2 FQGNSA. CDR3 in DNA: TGTGCCAGCACCCCGCGGGTACTAGCGGCCTACAATGAGCAGTTCTTC. Translated: CASTPRVLAAYNEQFF.

The chain combines TRBV15 with TRBJ1-1, with a possible D match to TRBD1 (5 bases). CDR1 is LNHNV, CDR2 YYDKDF, per germline (reference sequence). The CDR3 consists of 16 residues. V was trimmed by 0 bases and J by 0 bases, leaving 11 bases between them. The CDR3 here is CATSRDMTAMNTEAFF. In DNA form, the CDR3 reads TGTGCCACCAGCAGAGATATGACAGCTATGAACACTGAAGCTTTCTTT.

This chain joins TRBV27 and TRBJ2-7; the match to TRBD2 covers 8 bases. With V trimmed by 3 bases and J by 3 bases, 4 bases remained unmatched. There are 14 residues in the CDR3. Germline V lookup: CDR1 MNHEY, CDR2 SMNVEV (reference sequence). CDR3: CASSFRREDYEQYF. The CDR3 region has the DNA TGTGCCAGCAGTTTCCGGCGGGAGGACTACGAGCAGTACTTC.

CDR3: CASRPGGGYAGELFF. In DNA form, the CDR3 reads TGTGCCAGCAGGCCTGGTGGGGGGTATGCCGGGGAGCTGTTTTTT. This chain joins TRBV6-5 and TRBJ2-2; maybe TRBD2 (6 bases). The length of the CDR3 is 15 residues. V gave up 6 bases and J gave up 6 bases, with 17 bases separating them. In germline, CDR1 is MNHEY, CDR2 SVGAGI.

V usage is TRBV6-1 and J usage is TRBJ1-6, with 9 bases matching TRBD1. J was trimmed by 8 bases and V by 4 bases; bases with no gene match: 3. Germline V gives CDR1 MNHNS, CDR2 SASEGT. The CDR3 is 14 residues long. CDR3 sequence: CASSGGQGYSPLHF. The CDR3 DNA follows: TGTGCCAGCAGTGGGGGACAGGGTTATTCACCCCTCCACTTT.

The sample holds one count of this clone. The genes are TRBV19 and TRBJ2-7, with TRBD1 as a possible D gene (6 bases). Deletions cut 1 base from V and 2 bases from J, with 12 bases between. Per the germline V gene, CDR1 is LNHDA and CDR2 is SQIVND (reference sequence). The CDR3 is 15 residues long. The CDR3 region has the DNA TGTGCCAGTAGTATAGTGGGGGCCCCTCCCTACGAGCAGTACTTC. Its protein is CASSIVGAPPYEQYF.

The chain is built from TRBV7-3 and TRBJ2-5; 9 nucleotides agree with TRBD2. The V gene end was trimmed by 5 bases and the J gene end by 6 bases; junction bases not matched to a gene: 13. The CDR3 length is 16 residues. In germline, CDR1 is SGHTA, CDR2 FQGTGA. CDR3 region: CASSHLSSGRRKTQYF. The CDR3 DNA reads as TGTGCCAGCAGCCACCTCTCGAGCGGGAGGCGGAAGACCCAGTACTTC.

The CDR3 protein is CAIRTDRNFNYGYTF. CDR3 nucleotide sequence: TGTGCCATCAGGACCGACAGGAATTTTAACTATGGCTACACCTTC. The chain uses TRBV10-3 and TRBJ1-2; D possibly corresponds to TRBD1 (6 bases). V gave up 6 bases and J gave up 1 base, with 15 bases separating them. Germline assignment: CDR1 ENHRY and CDR2 SYGVKD. This CDR3 comprises 15 residues.

This clone was counted a few times. The chain combines TRBV7-2 with TRBJ2-7; the match to TRBD2 covers 7 bases. The trim removed 5 bases at V and 2 bases at J, leaving 0 bases unmatched. Germline V gene lookup returns CDR1 SGHTA and CDR2 FQGNSA. The CDR3 loop spans 12 amino acids. CDR3 nucleotide sequence: TGTGCCAGCAGCGGACTAGCCTACGAGCAGTACTTC. Its translation is CASSGLAYEQYF. The whole variable domain, filled in from reference TRBV7-2 and TRBJ2-7, reads GAGVSQSPSNKVTEKGKDVELRCDPISGHTALYWYRQSLGQGLEFLIYFQGNSAPDKSGLPSDRFSAERTGGSVSTLTIQRTQQEDSAVYLCASSGLAYEQYFGPGTRLTVT.

This chain links TRBV12-5 with TRBJ1-5; 9 nucleotides line up with TRBD1. The CDR3 extends over 15 amino acids. CDR1 LGHNT and CDR2 FRNRAP come from the germline V gene. The V gene end was trimmed by 3 bases and the J gene end by 4 bases; junction bases not matched to a gene: 4. CDR3: CASGFGTGLNQPQHF. DNA for the CDR3: TGTGCTAGTGGTTTTGGGACAGGGCTTAATCAGCCCCAGCATTTT.

The sample holds a few counts of this clone. The chain joins TRBV7-9 to TRBJ1-1; D is unclear. This CDR3 is 14 amino acids long. The germline V gene encodes CDR1 SEHNR and CDR2 FQNEAQ (reference sequence). V shed 5 bases and J shed 1 base, with 11 bases lying between them. The CDR3 protein is CASSPASGNTEAFF. CDR3 in DNA: TGTGCCAGCAGCCCAGCCTCGGGGAACACTGAAGCTTTCTTT.

This clone was picked up a small number of times. The CDR3 sequence is CASLSSGGITDTQYF. CDR3 nucleotide sequence: TGTGCCAGCCTCTCGTCGGGGGGAATCACAGATACGCAGTATTTT. The rearrangement uses TRBV6-6 and TRBJ2-3, with TRBD2 matching 7 bases. This CDR3 has 15 residues. J gave up 2 bases and V 8 bases, and 10 bases lay outside the gene matches. Germline V gene lookup returns CDR1 MNHNY and CDR2 SVGAGI (reference sequence).

This CDR3 is CASSRLGTNEKLFF. The CDR3 DNA reads as TGTGCCAGCAGCCGCCTAGGAACTAATGAAAAACTGTTTTTT. The chain combines TRBV7-2 with TRBJ1-4; no clear D. V lost 5 bases to trimming and J lost 1 base, with 8 bases between them. The germline gives CDR1 SGHTA, CDR2 FQGNSA. This CDR3 contains 14 residues.

This clone was counted only a few times. This chain uses TRBV7-2 with TRBJ2-4, with TRBD2 identical over 7 bases. V trimming: 3 bases; J trimming: 8 bases; junction bases outside the gene matches: 7. The germline gives CDR1 SGHTA, CDR2 FQGNSA. This CDR3 contains 14 residues. CDR3 loop: CASSFVGGPDIQYF. The CDR3 DNA follows: TGTGCCAGCAGCTTTGTGGGAGGGCCTGACATTCAGTACTTC.

This rearrangement joins TRBV10-3 to TRBJ1-2; D is possibly TRBD1 (5 bases). The germline V gene has CDR1 ENHRY and CDR2 SYGVKD. This CDR3 region has 14 residues. The V end lost 10 bases, the J end lost 4 bases, and 19 bases lay between the germline ends. In DNA form, the CDR3 reads TGTGCCACCCGGGACGGGACCGGGGGCTATGGCTACACCTTC. Protein sequence: CATRDGTGGYGYTF.

The chain combines TRBV7-2 with TRBJ2-5, with 10 bases lining up with TRBD1. The CDR3 is 14 amino acids. Looked up from germline, CDR1 is SGHTA and CDR2 is FQGNSA. The ends lost 3 bases at V and 3 bases at J; junction bases unmatched: 1. CDR3: CASSLTGGEETQYF. The CDR3 DNA reads TGTGCCAGCAGCTTGACAGGGGGCGAAGAGACCCAGTACTTC.

The rearrangement joins TRBV7-8 to TRBJ2-1; the D gene is possibly TRBD2 (6 bases). Trimming removed 5 bases at V and 9 bases at J, with 20 bases between. Per the germline V gene, CDR1 is SGHVS and CDR2 is FQNEAQ. The length of the CDR3 is 15 residues. The DNA of the CDR3 is TGTGCCAGCAGCCAGGCGACTTGGGGGGTCGGTGAGCAGTTCTTC. Residues: CASSQATWGVGEQFF.

The chain combines TRBV27 with TRBJ2-7; D is perhaps TRBD1 (7 bases). The CDR3 is 16 residues long. CDR1 MNHEY and CDR2 SMNVEV come from the germline V gene (reference sequence). Trimming stripped 3 bases from V and 4 bases from J, with 19 bases between. The CDR3 loop is CASSFHRQGGKYEQYF. For the CDR3, the DNA is TGTGCCAGCAGTTTCCATCGACAGGGAGGTAAATACGAGCAGTACTTC.